This TCR beta chain was identified during a study of T cells in Graves' hyperthyroidism and ophthalmopathy. V was cut by 7 bases and J by 7 bases, with 16 bases left in between. Germline V gene sequence: CDR1 SQVTM, CDR2 ANQGSEA. CDR3 length equals 12 residues. Amplification of TCR beta CDR3 regions was performed using RNA transcripts as template. HTBI primers were employed in a first-round RT-PCR of the TCR CDR3. TCRdb re-called the multiplex PCR reads through MiXCR, storing one row per CDR3 protein. The data hold roughly 500,000 distinct CDR3 sequences, with 15% to 20% observed a single time. This clonotype appeared a few times.

The sample comprised blood. The sequence was obtained from a woman aged 25 to 39 with Graves' ophthalmopathy. V is TRBV29-1 and J is TRBJ1-2; no clear D gene. DNA for the CDR3: TGCAGCGCCCTTACGAGTGGGATTGGCTACACCTTC. Its protein is CSALTSGIGYTF.